The 21 T cell receptor beta chains presented below share a single source sample, sequenced in a study of blood T cell repertoires in COVID-19. Generated by immunoSEQ multiplex PCR, the TCRdb table keeps only in-frame clones and is missing some. The sample has over 200,000 clones, approximately 83% seen once. The sequencing sample was made of peripheral blood. These TCRs come from a woman aged 35 to 49 with active or convalescent COVID-19.

This clone has more than one count but fewer than ten. The V and J genes are TRBV27 and TRBJ1-6, with D uncertain. Trimming left V 2 bases short and J 7 bases short, with 12 bases between. CDR3 length equals 15 residues. In germline, CDR1 is MNHEY, CDR2 SMNVEV (reference sequence). CDR3 sequence: CASSLGYSGNSPLHF. As DNA, the CDR3 is TGTGCCAGCAGTTTAGGATACAGTGGGAATTCACCCCTCCACTTT.

The rearrangement links TRBV6-4 to TRBJ2-1; TRBD2 agrees at 13 bases. The CDR3 is 15 residues long. V lost 2 bases and J lost 12; bases outside the gene matches: 7. CDR1 and CDR2 from the germline V gene are MRHNA and SNTAGT. The CDR3, as DNA: TGTGCCAGCAGTGACCTAGGACTAGCGGGAGTTCGGCAGTTCTTC. Translating it yields CASSDLGLAGVRQFF.

The chain combines TRBV10-2 with TRBJ1-5; a weak D match, TRBD1 (5 bases). V was trimmed by 5 bases and J by 0 bases, leaving 8 bases between them. Germline CDR1 reads WSHSY; CDR2 reads SAAADI. This CDR3 has 14 amino acids. The CDR3 reads CASSLDSSNQPQHF. The CDR3 nucleotides are TGCGCCAGCAGTTTAGACAGTAGCAATCAGCCCCAGCATTTT.

The rearrangement joins TRBV7-2 to TRBJ1-2; tentatively, D is TRBD1 (5 bases). V shed 4 bases and J shed 7 bases, with 16 bases lying between them. The CDR3 is made up of 14 amino acids. Germline V gene data show CDR1 as SGHTA and CDR2 as FQGNSA. Here the CDR3 reads CASSWGIGESGYTF. CDR3 DNA: TGTGCCAGCAGCTGGGGCATTGGGGAATCTGGCTACACCTTC.

This clone was seen just once. The chain has TRBV24-1 and TRBJ2-5; D perhaps matches TRBD2 (6 bases). Germline values: CDR1 KGHDR, CDR2 SFDVKD. The CDR3 is 15 residues long. The germline V and J ends were trimmed by 2 bases and 1 base, with 10 bases remaining between them. The CDR3 coding sequence is TGTGCCACCAGTGATTCGATACTAGCCCAAGAGACCCAGTACTTC. Amino acids: CATSDSILAQETQYF.

The chain joins TRBV29-1 to TRBJ2-3; TRBD1 matches at 7 bases. The trim removed 8 bases at V and 5 bases at J, leaving 7 bases unmatched. Germline V gives CDR1 SQVTM, CDR2 ANQGSEA. This CDR3 is built from 12 residues. DNA of the CDR3: TGCAGCTCGCGGACAGGACGAGATACGCAGTATTTT. Translating gives CSSRTGRDTQYF.

The genes are TRBV9 and TRBJ2-3; 12 bases match TRBD2. This CDR3 is built from 15 residues. Unmatched junction bases numbered 2, after V lost 3 bases and J lost 3 bases. CDR1 SGDLS and CDR2 YYNGEE come from the germline V gene. The CDR3 DNA follows: TGTGCCAGCAGCGAGACTAGCGGGAGTACAGATACGCAGTATTTT. Translated: CASSETSGSTDTQYF.

The genes are TRBV30 and TRBJ1-1, with D maybe TRBD1 (5 bases). This CDR3 is 11 amino acids long. Germline loops: CDR1 GTSNPN, CDR2 SVGIG (reference sequence). The V and J ends lost 8 bases and 1 base respectively, with 8 bases between them. The CDR3 reads CAGTGNTEAFF. The CDR3 DNA reads as TGTGCCGGGACGGGGAACACTGAAGCTTTCTTT.

J is TRBJ2-1 and V is TRBV19; 11 nucleotides align to TRBD2. The V and J ends lost 3 bases and 7 bases, in that order; junction bases with no gene match: 5. The CDR3 is 15 amino acids. From germline, CDR1 is LNHDA and CDR2 SQIVND (reference sequence). CDR3 residues: CASSIPSGRLNEQFF. DNA for the CDR3: TGTGCCAGTAGTATTCCTAGCGGGAGGTTGAATGAGCAGTTCTTC.

The CDR3 region is CASSLSGSSYNEQFF. The CDR3 DNA is TGTGCCAGCAGCCTCAGCGGGAGCTCCTACAATGAGCAGTTCTTC. The chain combines TRBV9 with TRBJ2-1; TRBD2 aligns across 8 bases. The CDR3 covers 15 residues. Germline V CDR1 and CDR2: SGDLS, YYNGEE. Trimming took 4 bases from V and 0 from J; bases not matched to a gene: 3.

J is TRBJ2-5 and V is TRBV5-1; possibly TRBD2 for D (6 bases). This CDR3 has 15 residues. Germline V lookup: CDR1 SGHRS, CDR2 YFSETQ. V lost 5 bases and J lost 1, with 15 bases in between. The CDR3 DNA reads TGCGCCAGCAGTCCGGGACTCCTGAGCCAAGAGACCCAGTACTTC. Translated, it gives CASSPGLLSQETQYF. The full variable domain, completed using reference TRBV5-1 and TRBJ2-5, is KAGVTQTPRYLIKTRGQQVTLSCSPISGHRSVSWYQQTPGQGLQFLFEYFSETQRNKGNFPGRFSGRQFSNSRSEMNVSTLELGDSALYLCASSPGLLSQETQYFGPGTRLLVL.

The V gene is TRBV11-3, the J gene TRBJ2-6; D might be TRBD1 (6 bases). CDR3 length: 18 amino acids. Germline-derived CDR1 and CDR2 are SGHNT and YENEEA. V gave up 5 bases and J gave up 4 bases, with 21 bases separating them. CDR3 DNA sequence: TGTGCCAGCAGCAACCGTCAGGGGAGACTGTACGGGGCCAACGTCCTGACTTTC. Translating gives CASSNRQGRLYGANVLTF.

The chain joins TRBV18 to TRBJ1-1; D is unresolved. V was pared by 4 bases and J by 5 bases, with 8 bases between. Germline CDR1 KGHSH, CDR2 LQKENI. The CDR3 has 12 residues. The DNA for the CDR3 is TGTGCCAGCTCACAAGTCCTAACTGAAGCTTTCTTT. It encodes CASSQVLTEAFF.

In its sample, this clone was seen once. The chain employs TRBV11-2 and TRBJ2-2; 8 positions agree with TRBD1. V gave up 4 bases and J gave up 4 bases; unmatched junction bases: 5. Germline V CDR1 and CDR2: SGHAT, FQNNGV. There are 15 residues in the CDR3. CDR3 in DNA: TGTGCCAGCAGCTCCCGGACAGGGTTCACCGGGGAGCTGTTTTTT. Encoded protein: CASSSRTGFTGELFF.

The CDR3 DNA is TGTGCCAGCAGTTACTCGACAGCAACTAATGAAAAACTGTTTTTT. Its protein is CASSYSTATNEKLFF. The chain has TRBV6-6 and TRBJ1-4, with TRBD1 as a possible D gene (5 bases). The V end lost 0 bases, the J end lost 0 bases, and 5 bases lay between the germline ends. Germline values: CDR1 MNHNY, CDR2 SVGAGI (reference sequence). This CDR3 comprises 15 residues.

The genes are TRBV10-3 and TRBJ1-2; TRBD1 matches 8 bases. Germline CDR1 ENHRY, CDR2 SYGVKD. This CDR3 has 17 residues. With 2 bases clipped from V and 3 bases from J, the junction kept 11 bases outside the gene matches. CDR3 in amino acids: CAISEVYYRGTHYGYTF. The DNA for the CDR3 is TGTGCCATCAGTGAGGTCTATTACAGGGGGACCCACTATGGCTACACCTTC.

The V gene is TRBV10-3, the J gene TRBJ2-1, with unresolved D. This CDR3 is 14 amino acids long. Germline loops: CDR1 ENHRY, CDR2 SYGVKD. Trimming removed 0 bases at V and 12 bases at J, with 15 bases between. The CDR3 DNA reads TGTGCCATCAGTGAGTCAGAGTCAGGCCTGGGGCAGTTCTTC. Translation gives CAISESESGLGQFF.

This clone came up once. J is TRBJ1-4 and V is TRBV11-2, with 8 bases that match TRBD1. CDR3 length: 15 amino acids. V was pared by 5 bases and J by 8 bases, with 10 bases of the junction left unmatched. Germline V gene lookup returns CDR1 SGHAT and CDR2 FQNNGV. CDR3 bases: TGTGCCAGCAGCCTGGACGGACAGGGAGCAGAAAAACTGTTTTTT. This encodes CASSLDGQGAEKLFF.

The CDR3 region is CASTRETGENRGYTF. The CDR3 region has the DNA TGTGCCAGCACCCGAGAGACAGGGGAAAATCGTGGCTACACCTTC. The V gene is TRBV6-5, the J gene TRBJ1-2; 8 nucleotides match TRBD1. V was pared by 7 bases and J by 7 bases, with 14 bases of the junction left unmatched. The CDR3 spans 15 residues. CDR1 is MNHEY and CDR2 is SVGAGI in the germline V gene.

This chain links TRBV7-3 with TRBJ2-3; TRBD2 aligns across 10 bases. Trimming took 1 base from V and 4 from J; bases not matched to a gene: 14. Germline CDR1 is SGHTA and CDR2 is FQGTGA. This CDR3 is built from 19 residues. Here the CDR3 DNA reads TGTGCCAGCAGCTTAATGGGGCTATCAAGCGGGAGGGCCGCAGATACGCAGTATTTT. The encoded protein is CASSLMGLSSGRAADTQYF.

The chain is built from TRBV19 and TRBJ1-1; 8 positions match TRBD1. The V gene's germline CDR1 is LNHDA and CDR2 SQIVND (reference sequence). With 4 bases clipped from V and 10 bases from J, the junction kept 8 bases outside the gene matches. The CDR3 spans 13 residues. Here the CDR3 reads CASSTPRTGSAFF. CDR3 in DNA: TGTGCCAGTAGTACCCCGAGGACAGGGTCAGCTTTCTTT.